The 18 T cell receptor beta chains presented below share a single source sample, sequenced in a study of blood T cells in healthy people across ages. The authors ran a second PCR of 7 to 11 cycles using a sample-barcoded 5' primer and a J-beta primer mix. TCRdb reprocessed the 5' RACE reads via MiXCR and lists one record per CDR3 protein. The repertoire has some 320,000 distinct CDR3 sequences, 27% of them found once; the top ten carry over 25%. Sample: blood. The receptors were gathered from a woman in her 70s in good health.

The rearrangement joins TRBV7-8 to TRBJ2-7, with 8 bases that match TRBD1. Germline loops: CDR1 SGHVS, CDR2 FQNEAQ. Trimming removed 5 bases from V and 4 bases from J; junction bases left unmatched: 13. The CDR3 extends over 16 amino acids. The CDR3 region is CASSVHRTGKPYEQYF. CDR3 DNA sequence: TGTGCCAGCAGCGTCCACCGGACAGGGAAACCTTACGAGCAGTACTTC. Complete variable domain (other parts from reference TRBV7-8 and TRBJ2-7): GAGVSQSPRYKVAKRGQDVALRCDPISGHVSLFWYQQALGQGPEFLTYFQNEAQLDKSGLPSDRFFAERPEGSVSTLKIQRTQQEDSAVYLCASSVHRTGKPYEQYFGPGTRLTVT.

This clonotype was counted between two and nine times. The chain employs TRBV20-1 and TRBJ2-7; D could derive from TRBD1 or TRBD2 (5 bases each). The V end lost 0 bases, the J end lost 0 bases, and 9 bases lay between the germline ends. The CDR3 loop spans 14 amino acids. Per the germline V gene, CDR1 is DFQATT and CDR2 is SNEGSKA (reference sequence). As DNA, the CDR3 is TGCAGTGCTAGAGATGGGACGGTCTCCTACGAGCAGTACTTC. Amino acids: CSARDGTVSYEQYF.

The chain combines TRBV7-9 with TRBJ2-7, with D maybe TRBD1 (6 bases). Trimming left V 5 bases short and J 5 bases short, with 16 bases between. Germline V gene sequence: CDR1 SEHNR, CDR2 FQNEAQ (reference sequence). The CDR3 is made up of 14 amino acids. The CDR3 DNA sequence: TGTGCCAGCAGCACAGTCGACAGGTTCCACGAGCAGTACTTC. Protein: CASSTVDRFHEQYF.

V gene TRBV7-8 combines with J gene TRBJ2-3; 11 bases agree with TRBD2. CDR1 and CDR2 (germline): SGHVS, FQNEAQ. The CDR3 consists of 17 residues. V lost 4 bases, J lost 5 bases, and 11 bases stayed unmatched. Written as DNA, the CDR3 is TGTGCCAGCAGCTCCCCGTATAGCGGGAGGGCCAGAGATACGCAGTATTTT. Amino acid sequence: CASSSPYSGRARDTQYF.

This clonotype was seen only a few times. This chain uses TRBV28 with TRBJ2-1; 7 nucleotides agree with TRBD2. Germline V CDR1 and CDR2: MDHEN, SYDVKM. J was trimmed by 7 bases and V by 3 bases; bases with no gene match: 6. This CDR3 is 14 amino acids long. Here the CDR3 reads CASSFGGFENEQFF. The CDR3 region has the DNA TGTGCCAGCAGTTTCGGGGGGTTTGAGAATGAGCAGTTCTTC.

This chain connects TRBV29-1 to TRBJ1-2, with TRBD1 identical over 9 bases. This CDR3 is 16 amino acids long. Trimming removed 2 bases from V and 3 bases from J; junction bases left unmatched: 10. Germline V gene lookup returns CDR1 SQVTM and CDR2 ANQGSEA. Here the CDR3 reads CSVEPTGTGWDYGYTF. The CDR3 DNA is TGCAGCGTTGAACCTACCGGGACAGGGTGGGACTATGGCTACACCTTC.

The chain employs TRBV25-1 and TRBJ2-7, with TRBD1 matching 7 bases. Germline loops: CDR1 MGHDK, CDR2 SYGVNS. V was clipped by 6 bases and J by 2 bases; unmatched bases: 7. The length of the CDR3 is 14 residues. The CDR3 region has the DNA TGTGCCAGCAGATCCGGGACAGCTCCCTACGAGCAGTACTTC. It codes for CASRSGTAPYEQYF.

CDR3 sequence: CASSYSMAPLHF. CDR3 nucleotides: TGTGCCAGCAGTTATTCCATGGCACCCCTCCACTTT. The V and J genes are TRBV28 and TRBJ1-6; D unresolved. Germline values: CDR1 MDHEN, CDR2 SYDVKM. There are 12 residues in the CDR3. The germline V and J ends were trimmed by 4 bases and 11 bases, with 9 bases remaining between them.

The sample holds a few counts of this clonotype. The V call is TRBV12-3 or TRBV12-4, the J call TRBJ2-3; D gene uncertain. Trimming removed 6 bases from V and 2 bases from J, with 12 bases in between. This CDR3 spans 14 amino acids. The CDR3 DNA reads as TGTGCCAGCAGCACCACTTGGTCCACAGATACGCAGTATTTT. Translated: CASSTTWSTDTQYF.

The chain is built from TRBV27 and TRBJ1-4; D remains unclear. The CDR3 runs 14 residues. Trimming pared 2 bases from V and 3 bases from J, leaving 7 bases between. In germline, CDR1 is MNHEY, CDR2 SMNVEV (reference sequence). The CDR3 coding sequence is TGTGCCAGCAGTTTACGGTCAGCTAATGAAAAACTGTTTTTT. Translation: CASSLRSANEKLFF.

This clonotype has only a few counts. The chain recombines TRBV4-1 with TRBJ1-4; D may be TRBD1 (5 bases). This CDR3 contains 16 residues. Trimming shortened V by 0 bases and J by 7 bases, and 15 bases separated the two germline ends. Per germline, CDR1 MGHRA and CDR2 YSYEKL. The CDR3 nucleotides read TGCGCCAGCAGCCAAGAGCCTCCGACCGGGGGTGAAAAACTGTTTTTT. It translates to CASSQEPPTGGEKLFF.

This clonotype was found a few times. The chain couples TRBV5-8 to TRBJ2-3; D not certain. The germline gives CDR1 SGHTS, CDR2 YDEGEE. V lost 0 bases and J 4 bases, leaving 9 bases between the germline ends. The CDR3 sequence is 14 residues long. CDR3 bases: TGTGCCAGCAGCTTGGACATAGCCCCAGATACGCAGTATTTT. Protein product: CASSLDIAPDTQYF.

This clonotype appeared a few times. V and J are TRBV18 and TRBJ2-5, with 11 bases aligning to TRBD2. Germline V gene sequence: CDR1 KGHSH, CDR2 LQKENI. This CDR3 has 17 amino acids. Trimming took 2 bases from V and 5 from J; bases not matched to a gene: 10. CDR3 amino acids: CASSPERLAGGLETQYF. The CDR3 DNA reads TGTGCCAGCTCACCAGAGAGGCTAGCGGGAGGATTGGAGACCCAGTACTTC.

At least ten counts were recorded for this clonotype. The V gene is TRBV28, the J gene TRBJ2-7; D gene uncertain. V lost 5 bases, J lost 1 base, and 9 bases lay in between. The CDR3 spans 13 residues. Germline CDR1 and CDR2: MDHEN and SYDVKM. CDR3 region: CASSRQESYEQYF. The CDR3 nucleotides read TGTGCCAGCAGTCGGCAGGAGTCCTACGAGCAGTACTTC. Filled out from reference TRBV28 and TRBJ2-7, the complete variable domain reads DVKVTQSSRYLVKRTGEKVFLECVQDMDHENMFWYRQDPGLGLRLIYFSYDVKMKEKGDIPEGYSVSREKKERFSLILESASTNQTSMYLCASSRQESYEQYFGPGTRLTVT.

This chain connects TRBV20-1 to TRBJ1-2, with D possibly being TRBD1 (5 bases). The CDR3 sequence is 15 residues long. V was trimmed by 0 bases and J by 5 bases, leaving 16 bases between them. CDR1 is DFQATT, CDR2 SNEGSKA, per germline (reference sequence). The CDR3 region is CSARDRGARRYGYTF. CDR3 nucleotides: TGCAGTGCTAGAGATCGTGGGGCTAGGAGGTATGGCTACACCTTC.

The J gene is TRBJ2-3, the V gene TRBV20-1, with D perhaps matching TRBD2 (6 bases). The CDR3 is 16 residues long. V was clipped by 6 bases and J by 4 bases, with 23 bases between them. Germline V gene sequence: CDR1 DFQATT, CDR2 SNEGSKA (reference sequence). CDR3 sequence: CSATSLNSGTSDTQYF. The DNA for the CDR3 is TGCAGTGCAACCTCCCTGAATAGCGGCACATCAGATACGCAGTATTTT.

This chain uses TRBV12-5 with TRBJ2-3, with D uncertain. Trimming took off 0 bases at V and 1 base at J, with 5 bases between the two ends. The germline CDR1 and CDR2 sequences are LGHNT and FRNRAP. This CDR3 region has 14 residues. The CDR3, as DNA: TGTGCTAGTGGTTTGGTTCTGGGCACAGATACGCAGTATTTT. It encodes CASGLVLGTDTQYF. The entire variable domain, with the rest obtained from reference TRBV12-5 and TRBJ2-3, is as follows: DARVTQTPRHKVTEMGQEVTMRCQPILGHNTVFWYRQTMMQGLELLAYFRNRAPLDDSGMPKDRFSAEMPDATLATLKIQPSEPRDSAVYFCASGLVLGTDTQYFGPGTRLTVL.

The chain couples TRBV20-1 to TRBJ2-7, with 12 bases lining up with TRBD2. Germline CDR1 and CDR2: DFQATT and SNEGSKA (reference sequence). The J segment lost 5 bases and the V segment lost 5 bases, leaving 10 bases of the junction unmatched. The CDR3 extends over 15 amino acids. CDR3 DNA: TGCAGTGCTGGCCTAGCGGGAGGGCCCCTAGACGAGCAGTACTTC. The encoded protein is CSAGLAGGPLDEQYF.